What follows are 22 T cell receptor beta chains derived from one specimen sequenced in a study of blood T cell repertoires in COVID-19. Assay: immunoSEQ multiplex PCR; the TCRdb copy retains only in-frame clones and omits some. The repertoire holds 150,000 to 190,000 clones, with more than 75% as singletons. Input material: peripheral blood. Receptor source: a woman aged 55-75 years with COVID-19, enrolled during active disease.

The sample holds one count of this clone. The chain couples TRBV30 to TRBJ1-2; 7 bases map to TRBD1. Looked up from germline, CDR1 is GTSNPN and CDR2 is SVGIG (reference sequence). The ends lost 4 bases at V and 0 bases at J; junction bases unmatched: 14. CDR3 length equals 17 residues. DNA for the CDR3: TGTGCCTGGACCAAGGGGGCAGGGGGTTTCTCTAACTATGGCTACACCTTC. It encodes CAWTKGAGGFSNYGYTF.

The sample holds one count of this clone. The chain recombines TRBV5-4 with TRBJ2-7; 14 positions agree with TRBD2. Trimming at V came to 4 bases and at J to 6 bases, leaving 9 bases not matched to a gene. This CDR3 region has 16 residues. The germline V gene has CDR1 SGHNT and CDR2 YYREEE (reference sequence). CDR3: CASSDTWTSGRIEQYF. CDR3 nucleotides: TGTGCCAGCAGCGACACATGGACTAGCGGGAGGATCGAGCAGTACTTC. The entire variable domain, with the rest obtained from reference TRBV5-4 and TRBJ2-7, is as follows: ETGVTQSPTHLIKTRGQQVTLRCSSQSGHNTVSWYQQALGQGPQFIFQYYREEENGRGNFPPRFSGLQFPNYSSELNVNALELDDSALYLCASSDTWTSGRIEQYFGPGTRLTVT.

V is TRBV7-2 and J is TRBJ1-2, with TRBD1 matching over 7 bases. Trimming at V came to 5 bases and at J to 2 bases, leaving 11 bases not matched to a gene. This CDR3 is built from 16 residues. Germline assignment: CDR1 SGHTA and CDR2 FQGNSA. The CDR3 DNA sequence: TGTGCCAGCAGCCCGATAGGGGGACAGCCGAACTATGGCTACACCTTC. Translated: CASSPIGGQPNYGYTF.

This clone was seen only a few times. The genes are TRBV7-6 and TRBJ2-2, with 12 bases aligning to TRBD2. The V gene end was trimmed by 4 bases and the J gene end by 0 bases; junction bases not matched to a gene: 6. The CDR3 consists of 18 residues. From germline, CDR1 is SGHVS and CDR2 FNYEAQ. The CDR3 coding sequence is TGTGCCAGCAGCTCCAGACTAGCGGGAGTACCGAACACCGGGGAGCTGTTTTTT. Its translation is CASSSRLAGVPNTGELFF.

V is TRBV30 and J is TRBJ1-5; D may be TRBD1 (5 bases). V was cut by 1 base and J by 4 bases, with 11 bases left in between. Germline CDR1 GTSNPN, CDR2 SVGIG (reference sequence). The CDR3 consists of 14 residues. As DNA, the CDR3 is TGTGCCTGGAGTGAAGGGGTTGGTAATCAGCCCCAGCATTTT. Protein sequence: CAWSEGVGNQPQHF. Full variable domain (missing parts from reference TRBV30 and TRBJ1-5): SQTIHQWPATLVQPVGSPLSLECTVEGTSNPNLYWYRQAAGRGLQLLFYSVGIGQISSEVPQNLSASRPQDRQFILSSKKLLLSDSGFYLCAWSEGVGNQPQHFGDGTRLSIL.

The count of this clone is one. The V call is TRBV7-8, the J call TRBJ1-1, with 9 bases lining up with TRBD1. The CDR3 runs 14 residues. The J segment lost 2 bases and the V segment lost 5 bases, leaving 3 bases of the junction unmatched. Germline CDR1 SGHVS, CDR2 FQNEAQ. The CDR3 coding sequence is TGTGCCAGCAGCAAGGGACAGGGAAACACTGAAGCTTTCTTT. It is translated as CASSKGQGNTEAFF.

This clone was counted once. The CDR3 bases are TGTGCCAGCAGCTTACTAGCGGGGGCCTTCAATGAGCAGTTCTTC. Translated, it gives CASSLLAGAFNEQFF. V and J are TRBV7-3 and TRBJ2-1; 10 bases fit TRBD2. CDR1 is SGHTA, CDR2 FQGTGA, per germline. The CDR3 contains 15 residues. V shed 2 bases, J shed 6 bases, and the junction held 4 bases outside the gene matches. The full variable domain, its missing parts supplied by reference TRBV7-3 and TRBJ2-1, is GAGVSQTPSNKVTEKGKYVELRCDPISGHTALYWYRQSLGQGPEFLIYFQGTGAADDSGLPNDRFFAVRPEGSVSTLKIQRTERGDSAVYLCASSLLAGAFNEQFFGPGTRLTVL.

This clone has only one observation. The chain recombines TRBV5-1 with TRBJ2-7; D possibly corresponds to TRBD1 (5 bases). Trimming took 0 bases from V and 7 from J, leaving 8 bases between them. The CDR3 is made up of 12 amino acids. Germline CDR1 is SGHRS and CDR2 is YFSETQ. The CDR3 loop reads CASSLAWTEQYF. In DNA form, the CDR3 reads TGCGCCAGCAGCTTGGCCTGGACAGAGCAGTACTTC.

This chain uses TRBV5-4 with TRBJ1-1, with 11 positions matching TRBD1. The ends lost 0 bases at V and 5 bases at J; junction bases unmatched: 3. The CDR3 is 15 amino acids. Germline CDR1 is SGHNT and CDR2 is YYREEE (reference sequence). CDR3 nucleotide sequence: TGTGCCAGCAGCTTGGAGGACAGGGGGCGAACTGAAGCTTTCTTT. It yields the protein CASSLEDRGRTEAFF.

The genes are TRBV5-5 and TRBJ2-1; D possibly corresponds to TRBD2 (5 bases). Germline V gene sequence: CDR1 SGHKS, CDR2 YYEKEE (reference sequence). Trimming removed 3 bases from V and 1 base from J, with 11 bases in between. The CDR3 is 15 amino acids. The CDR3 reads CASSSSSGSYNEQFF. DNA for the CDR3: TGTGCCAGCAGCTCATCGAGCGGATCCTACAATGAGCAGTTCTTC.

The chain joins TRBV18 to TRBJ1-1; TRBD1 is a possible D gene (6 bases). Germline CDR1 is KGHSH and CDR2 is LQKENI. Trimming cost V 6 bases and J 2 bases, with 10 bases left between them. The CDR3 runs to 13 residues. CDR3 nucleotide sequence: TGTGCCAGCTCGAAAGGGGGAAACACTGAAGCTTTCTTT. It codes for CASSKGGNTEAFF.

The V call is TRBV18, the J call TRBJ1-5, with D maybe TRBD1 (6 bases). Between the trimmed V and J ends, which lost 3 bases and 6 bases, there was a span of 12 bases. There are 14 residues in the CDR3. CDR1 and CDR2 (germline): KGHSH, LQKENI. The CDR3 nucleotides read TGTGCCAGCTCACCTCAGGGGCAGGGTCAGCCCCAGCATTTT. Its translation: CASSPQGQGQPQHF. Full variable domain (outside the CDR3, taken from reference TRBV18 and TRBJ1-5): NAGVMQNPRHLVRRRGQEARLRCSPMKGHSHVYWYRQLPEEGLKFMVYLQKENIIDESGMPKERFSAEFPKEGPSILRIQQVVRGDSAAYFCASSPQGQGQPQHFGDGTRLSIL.

The chain employs TRBV5-1 and TRBJ2-7; D not resolved. The ends were cut back, 5 bases at V and 5 bases at J, with 14 bases in the middle. Germline-derived CDR1 and CDR2 are SGHRS and YFSETQ. The CDR3 runs to 13 residues. The CDR3 sequence: CASRARPIHEQYF. The CDR3 coding sequence is TGCGCCAGCAGGGCGCGGCCTATCCACGAGCAGTACTTC.

The chain has TRBV24-1 and TRBJ2-3, with 8 bases that match TRBD1. Germline lookup yields CDR1 KGHDR and CDR2 SFDVKD. Trimming took 4 bases from V and 3 from J; bases not matched to a gene: 5. This CDR3 has 15 amino acids. Written as DNA, the CDR3 is TGTGCCACCAGTGACCGCGGACAGGGAACAGATACGCAGTATTTT. It specifies CATSDRGQGTDTQYF.

The chain combines TRBV18 with TRBJ1-1; weak D call: TRBD1 (6 bases). The germline CDR1 and CDR2 sequences are KGHSH and LQKENI. V shed 5 bases and J shed 5 bases, with 24 bases lying between them. The CDR3 loop spans 17 amino acids. As DNA, the CDR3 is TGTGCCAGCTCAGATAGGATGACAGGCGTTCTGGGGACTGAAGCTTTCTTT. Amino acids: CASSDRMTGVLGTEAFF.

This clone was seen more than once but under ten times. The chain has TRBV4-1 and TRBJ2-7; D is perhaps TRBD1 (6 bases). CDR1 and CDR2 from the germline V gene are MGHRA and YSYEKL. Between the trimmed V and J ends, which lost 0 bases and 2 bases, there was a span of 8 bases. The CDR3 loop spans 14 amino acids. The CDR3 sequence: CASSQDRGPYEQYF. The CDR3, as DNA: TGCGCCAGCAGCCAAGACAGGGGCCCCTACGAGCAGTACTTC.

This clone was recorded once. The chain couples TRBV5-4 to TRBJ1-1; D may be TRBD1 (6 bases). There are 12 residues in the CDR3. Trimming took 4 bases from V and 7 from J, leaving 11 bases between them. Germline-derived CDR1 and CDR2 are SGHNT and YYREEE (reference sequence). The CDR3 reads CASSIDRFEAFF. The CDR3 DNA reads TGTGCCAGCAGCATTGACAGGTTTGAAGCTTTCTTT.

The CDR3 reads CASSDEGLGTDTQYF. In nucleotides, the CDR3 is TGTGCCAGCAGTGACGAGGGACTTGGCACAGATACGCAGTATTTT. The chain is built from TRBV6-4 and TRBJ2-3; weak D call: TRBD2 (6 bases). Trimming shortened V by 2 bases and J by 1 base, and 10 bases separated the two germline ends. Germline V gene lookup returns CDR1 MRHNA and CDR2 SNTAGT. The CDR3 has 15 residues.

A few counts support this clone. The chain recombines TRBV15 with TRBJ1-3, with 9 bases that match TRBD1. Germline V gene lookup returns CDR1 LNHNV and CDR2 YYDKDF (reference sequence). CDR3 size: 14 residues. With V trimmed by 8 bases and J by 4 bases, 6 bases remained unmatched. DNA for the CDR3: TGTGCCACCGAAGGGGGACAGGGAGGAAACACCATATATTTT. As protein: CATEGGQGGNTIYF.

V usage is TRBV6-5 and J usage is TRBJ1-2; no clear D. Germline CDR1 MNHEY, CDR2 SVGAGI. CDR3 size: 12 residues. V lost 7 bases and J lost 8, with 14 bases in between. The CDR3 bases are TGTGCCAGCACCGACGACGGGAGAGGCTACACCTTC. Its protein is CASTDDGRGYTF.

Turning to this clone: Possible read error: a much larger clone is one base away. The gene calls are TRBV6-5 and TRBJ2-2; D perhaps matches TRBD2 (6 bases). V lost 7 bases, J lost 7 bases, and 19 bases lay in between. The germline V gene encodes CDR1 MNHEY and CDR2 SVGAGI. This CDR3 region has 15 residues. CDR3 region: CASKGASEGNGELFF. For the CDR3, the DNA is TGTGCCAGCAAAGGCGCTAGCGAGGGTAACGGGGAGCTGTTTTTT.

V gene TRBV7-9 combines with J gene TRBJ2-1, with a weak D call TRBD1 (6 bases). V was cut by 2 bases and J by 10 bases, with 12 bases left in between. Germline V gives CDR1 SEHNR, CDR2 FQNEAQ (reference sequence). This CDR3 is 13 amino acids long. This chain's CDR3 is CASSLSYRAEQFF. CDR3 DNA sequence: TGTGCCAGCAGCTTAAGTTACAGGGCCGAGCAGTTCTTC.